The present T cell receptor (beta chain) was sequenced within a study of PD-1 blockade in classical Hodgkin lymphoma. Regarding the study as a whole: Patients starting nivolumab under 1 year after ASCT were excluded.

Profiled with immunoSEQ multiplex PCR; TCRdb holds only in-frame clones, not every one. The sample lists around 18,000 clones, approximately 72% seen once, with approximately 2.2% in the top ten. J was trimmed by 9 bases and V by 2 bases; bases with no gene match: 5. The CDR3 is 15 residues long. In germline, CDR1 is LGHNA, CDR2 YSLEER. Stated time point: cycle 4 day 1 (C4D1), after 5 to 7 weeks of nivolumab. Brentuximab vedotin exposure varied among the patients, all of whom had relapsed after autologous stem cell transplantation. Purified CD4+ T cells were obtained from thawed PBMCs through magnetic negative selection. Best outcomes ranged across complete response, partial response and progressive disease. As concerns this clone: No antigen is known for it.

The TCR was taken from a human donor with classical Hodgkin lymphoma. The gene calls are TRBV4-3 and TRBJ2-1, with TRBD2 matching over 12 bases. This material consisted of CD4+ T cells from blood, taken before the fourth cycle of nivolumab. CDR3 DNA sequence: TGCGCCAGCAGCCAACTAGCGGGAGGGCCGGGTGAGCAGTTCTTC. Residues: CASSQLAGGPGEQFF.